Below, one T cell receptor beta chain is given with its context. What it recognizes is unknown. The entry originates in a study of shared clonotypes between healthy human individuals. General study points: Sampling used blood alone; tissue repertoires probably differ. It was observed that roughly 5.5% of naive CD4 clonotypes were shared across a few donors. Represented diversity, genetic and exposure-history alike, was limited by few donors.

CDR3 length equals 15 residues. Germline CDR1 reads SGHNT; CDR2 reads YYREEE (reference sequence). V lost 0 bases and J lost 4, with 13 bases in between. Original data processing: Quality scores were absent from the junction-only immunoSEQ sequences, so filtering differed. Profiling relied on immunoSEQ multiplex PCR, and the TCRdb table lists in-frame clones only, not all of them. The D gene and trimming were derived from the DNA, and the V and J assignments and clone size from that table. This table has a few million clones, over 90% appearing once. This TCR derives from a man aged 18 to 30 in good health. Some clones in this sample may be carry-over from other donors' samples. The sequencing input was naive CD4+ T cells from PBMCs. The subset denotes: CD45RA+ positively selected. This sequence joins TRBV5-4 and TRBJ1-1; D is perhaps TRBD1 (5 bases). As DNA, the CDR3 is TGTGCCAGCAGCTTGGCGGCAGCCGGGGGCACTGAAGCTTTCTTT. Translated: CASSLAAAGGTEAFF.